This T cell receptor beta chain was sequenced during a study of response to subunit inactivated influenza vaccine. V dropped 1 base and J dropped 3; count of bases not matched to a gene: 4. This CDR3 contains 17 residues. The germline V gene has CDR1 SGHRS and CDR2 YFSETQ. This clonotype occurred a few times. TCRdb re-called the RT-PCR reads through MiXCR, storing one row per CDR3 protein. The repertoire holds about 700,000 distinct CDR3 sequences, with approximately 15% as singletons. Specimen: PBMCs from blood, collected 14 days before vaccination. The sequence derives from a man aged 50-59 years who received an inactivated influenza vaccine. J is TRBJ2-2 and V is TRBV5-1; 12 nucleotides agree with TRBD2. CDR3 DNA: TGCGCCAGCAGCTTGACTAGCGGGGGGTCCCACACCGGGGAGCTGTTTTTT. It encodes CASSLTSGGSHTGELFF.